This T cell receptor beta chain was sequenced for a study of T cells in Graves' hyperthyroidism and ophthalmopathy. Study observations and caveats: Most clonotypes expanded in the thyroid (above 0.001) were also present in blood. Stable hyperthyroidism and ophthalmopathy were separated using 13 V-J signatures. Ophthalmopathy was identified by the model a median around 6 months ahead of onset.

Amplification of TCR beta CDR3 regions was performed using RNA transcripts as template. TCR CDR3 underwent first-round RT-PCR with the HTBI primer set. A single record per CDR3 protein comes from TCRdb applying MiXCR to the multiplex PCR reads. This table has 500,000 to 600,000 distinct CDR3 sequences, approximately 48% appearing once. The V gene lost 0 bases and the J gene lost 6 bases, with 11 bases spanning the gap. The CDR3 consists of 14 residues. CDR1 is DFQATT and CDR2 is SNEGSKA in the germline V gene (reference sequence). Details on this clonotype: The antigen is unknown. With a much larger clone just one base away, this may be a read error.

The V gene is TRBV20-1, the J gene TRBJ2-2; D might be TRBD1 (5 bases). Sample: peripheral blood or thyroid tissue (not recorded which). The TCR was taken from an adult woman with Graves' disease, either hyperthyroidism or ophthalmopathy (not recorded which). CDR3 sequence (DNA): TGCAGTGCTAGAGATGGGGCCATGGCCGGGGAGCTGTTTTTT. This encodes CSARDGAMAGELFF.